Each of the 27 T cell receptor beta chains below was sequenced from the same sample in a study of cytomegalovirus exposure and HLA in healthy donors. The PCR made use of 60 Vbeta and 13 Jbeta primers. The data were produced by immunoSEQ multiplex PCR, yet TCRdb's version contains in-frame clones alone and is incomplete. The table records tens of thousands of clones, about 85% of them present only once. What was sequenced was PBMCs. These receptors came from a woman in her forties in good health and CMV-seropositive.

The chain combines TRBV7-2 with TRBJ2-1, with D uncertain. Germline lookup yields CDR1 SGHTA and CDR2 FQGNSA. Deletions cut 5 bases from V and 5 bases from J, with 10 bases between. The CDR3 is made up of 13 amino acids. This chain's CDR3 is CASSLTRDNEQFF. CDR3 nucleotide sequence: TGTGCCAGCAGCCTAACCCGGGACAATGAGCAGTTCTTC.

Only one count was recorded for this clone. The rearrangement uses TRBV18 and TRBJ2-5; possibly TRBD1 for D (7 bases). The J call may be wrong; the DNA end is better matched by TRBJ2-7. There are 15 residues in the CDR3. Germline assignment: CDR1 KGHSH and CDR2 LQKENI. The CDR3 loop is CASSPWEAGGYEQYF. In DNA form, the CDR3 reads TGTGCCAGCTCACCATGGGAGGCAGGGGGCTACGAGCAGTACTTC.

Comments on this clone: The junction differs from germline at one of its ends, possibly a read error. The rearrangement links TRBV7-9 to TRBJ2-3, with TRBD2 matching 8 bases. Per the germline V gene, CDR1 is SEHNR and CDR2 is FQNEAQ (reference sequence). This CDR3 is built from 16 residues. CDR3 loop: CSSSASTSVNADTQYF. CDR3 in DNA: TGTTCCAGCAGCGCATCGACTAGCGTTAACGCAGATACGCAGTATTTT. Filled out from reference TRBV7-9 and TRBJ2-3, the complete variable domain reads DTGVSQNPRHKITKRGQNVTFRCDPISEHNRLYWYRQTLGQGPEFLTYFQNEAQLEKSRLLSDRFSAERPKGSFSTLEIQRTEQGDSAMYLCSSSASTSVNADTQYFGPGTRLTVL.

V gene TRBV6-4 combines with J gene TRBJ2-3; D gene ambiguous. The CDR3 loop spans 14 amino acids. Germline-derived CDR1 and CDR2 are MRHNA and SNTAGT. V was clipped by 0 bases and J by 4 bases, with 8 bases between them. In DNA form, the CDR3 reads TGTGCCAGCAGTGACTCGGTACTACCAGATACGCAGTATTTT. This translates into CASSDSVLPDTQYF.

V and J are TRBV19 and TRBJ1-5, with D possibly being TRBD1 (6 bases). Germline CDR1 is LNHDA and CDR2 is SQIVND (reference sequence). V was cut by 7 bases and J by 2 bases, with 27 bases left in between. The CDR3 loop spans 19 amino acids. DNA of the CDR3: TGTGCCAGTAACCGTCCGGGACAAGTCCCCGAGAATGGCAATCAGCCCCAGCATTTT. This codes for CASNRPGQVPENGNQPQHF.

Points on this clone: At one boundary the junction diverges from the germline segment, which might be a read error. The V call is TRBV5-1, the J call TRBJ2-1, with D maybe TRBD1 (7 bases). CDR1 is SGHRS, CDR2 YFSETQ, per germline. The CDR3 sequence is 15 residues long. CDR3 DNA: TGTGCCAGCAGCTTAGGCGGGACAGACTACAATGAGCAGTTCTTC. Residues: CASSLGGTDYNEQFF.

The chain is built from TRBV11-3 and TRBJ2-2, with unresolved D. Germline V lookup: CDR1 SGHNT, CDR2 YENEEA. The germline V and J ends were trimmed by 1 base and 1 base, with 4 bases remaining between them. The CDR3 length is 14 residues. CDR3 nucleotide sequence: TGTGCCAGCAGCTTAGGAGGGAACACCGGGGAGCTGTTTTTT. Translating it yields CASSLGGNTGELFF. Filled out from reference TRBV11-3 and TRBJ2-2, the complete variable domain reads EAGVVQSPRYKIIEKKQPVAFWCNPISGHNTLYWYLQNLGQGPELLIRYENEEAVDDSQLPKDRFSAERLKGVDSTLKIQPAELGDSAVYLCASSLGGNTGELFFGEGSRLTVL.

For this clone: This sample includes further DNA sequences coding for the same CDR3. V and J are TRBV2 and TRBJ1-2, with D unresolved. Germline-derived CDR1 and CDR2 are SNHLY and FYNNEI. This CDR3 contains 13 residues. Trimming left V 3 bases short and J 13 bases short, with 18 bases between. The chain's CDR3 is CASSETSTGLPTF. In nucleotides, the CDR3 is TGTGCCAGCAGTGAGACGTCGACCGGACTTCCCACCTTC.

The gene calls are TRBV28 and TRBJ1-1, with D maybe TRBD1 (6 bases). CDR3 size: 13 residues. Trimming took off 6 bases at V and 9 bases at J, with 17 bases between the two ends. Germline V gives CDR1 MDHEN, CDR2 SYDVKM. The CDR3, as DNA: TGTGCCAGCAGCCAGGGGTCCCCTTTCCAAGCTTTCTTT. It codes for CASSQGSPFQAFF. The full variable domain, in which reference TRBV28 and TRBJ1-1 provide the parts outside the CDR3, is DVKVTQSSRYLVKRTGEKVFLECVQDMDHENMFWYRQDPGLGLRLIYFSYDVKMKEKGDIPEGYSVSREKKERFSLILESASTNQTSMYLCASSQGSPFQAFFGQGTRLTVV.

This rearrangement joins TRBV2 to TRBJ2-7, with a weak D call TRBD1 (5 bases). Germline CDR1 is SNHLY and CDR2 is FYNNEI. The CDR3 spans 13 residues. The ends were cut back, 9 bases at V and 6 bases at J, with 18 bases in the middle. In nucleotides, the CDR3 is TGTGCCAGGAACCTCCCAGGGAAGACCGAGCAGTACTTC. This gives the protein CARNLPGKTEQYF. Combining the CDR3 with reference TRBV2 and TRBJ2-7 gives the whole variable domain EPEVTQTPSHQVTQMGQEVILRCVPISNHLYFYWYRQILGQKVEFLVSFYNNEISEKSEIFDDQFSVERPDGSNFTLKIRSTKLEDSAMYFCARNLPGKTEQYFGPGTRLTVT.

The chain joins TRBV5-4 to TRBJ2-3; D possibly corresponds to TRBD1 (6 bases). V was pared by 7 bases and J by 0 bases, with 9 bases between. The CDR3 extends over 13 amino acids. Germline loops: CDR1 SGHNT, CDR2 YYREEE (reference sequence). The CDR3 nucleotides are TGTGCCAGCCACGGGACAAGCACAGATACGCAGTATTTT. Its protein product is CASHGTSTDTQYF.

The chain is built from TRBV18 and TRBJ2-5; D gene ambiguous. CDR1 is KGHSH and CDR2 is LQKENI in the germline V gene. The CDR3 sequence is 13 residues long. V lost 5 bases, J lost 4 bases, and 11 bases lay in between. CDR3 protein: CASSAGYGETQYF. In nucleotides, the CDR3 is TGTGCCAGCTCAGCAGGATACGGAGAGACCCAGTACTTC.

V is TRBV25-1 and J is TRBJ1-2; TRBD1 might be the D (5 bases). The CDR3 is made up of 13 amino acids. V was shortened by 4 bases and J by 3 bases, with 9 bases between the two germline ends. The germline V gene encodes CDR1 MGHDK and CDR2 SYGVNS. CDR3 protein: CASSAGQYYGYTF. In nucleotides, the CDR3 is TGTGCCAGCAGTGCCGGACAATACTATGGCTACACCTTC.

The chain uses TRBV27 and TRBJ1-5; TRBD1 aligns across 7 bases. This CDR3 region has 13 residues. CDR1 and CDR2 (germline): MNHEY, SMNVEV (reference sequence). V gave up 8 bases and J gave up 0 bases; unmatched junction bases: 1. CDR3 coding DNA: TGTGCCAGCGGGACAGATAGCAATCAGCCCCAGCATTTT. Translated: CASGTDSNQPQHF.

The rearrangement uses TRBV5-6 and TRBJ2-5; the D gene is possibly TRBD1 (6 bases). Germline CDR1 is SGHDT and CDR2 is YYEEEE. Trimming stripped 5 bases from V and 1 base from J, with 12 bases between. The CDR3 loop spans 14 amino acids. The CDR3 spells CASRPWGLQETQYF. CDR3 in DNA: TGTGCCAGCAGGCCCTGGGGGCTCCAAGAGACCCAGTACTTC.

This clone was seen only once. The chain recombines TRBV28 with TRBJ2-5; TRBD2 might be the D (5 bases). V lost 2 bases and J 5 bases, leaving 12 bases between the germline ends. The CDR3 extends over 14 amino acids. In germline, CDR1 is MDHEN, CDR2 SYDVKM. CDR3 loop: CASSLPASRETQYF. DNA for the CDR3: TGTGCCAGCAGTTTACCCGCTAGCCGGGAGACCCAGTACTTC.

The rearrangement uses TRBV19 and TRBJ2-7; TRBD1 is a possible D gene (6 bases). This CDR3 contains 14 residues. The V end was cut by 3 bases, the J end by 5 bases, with 14 bases between. Looked up from germline, CDR1 is LNHDA and CDR2 is SQIVND (reference sequence). Here the CDR3 DNA reads TGTGCCAGTAGTATCGACACAGGGATGGACGAGCAGTACTTC. Amino acids: CASSIDTGMDEQYF. The complete variable domain, with remaining parts taken from reference TRBV19 and TRBJ2-7, reads DGGITQSPKYLFRKEGQNVTLSCEQNLNHDAMYWYRQDPGQGLRLIYYSQIVNDFQKGDIAEGYSVSREKKESFPLTVTSAQKNPTAFYLCASSIDTGMDEQYFGPGTRLTVT.

The genes are TRBV9 and TRBJ1-3; D gene unclear. The length of the CDR3 is 13 residues. In germline, CDR1 is SGDLS, CDR2 YYNGEE. V lost 4 bases and J 0 bases, leaving 5 bases between the germline ends. CDR3 coding DNA: TGTGCCAGCAGCCCCCACTCTGGAAACACCATATATTTT. Its translation is CASSPHSGNTIYF. Supplemented by reference TRBV9 and TRBJ1-3, the full variable domain reads DSGVTQTPKHLITATGQRVTLRCSPRSGDLSVYWYQQSLDQGLQFLIQYYNGEERAKGNILERFSAQQFPDLHSELNLSSLELGDSALYFCASSPHSGNTIYFGEGSWLTVV.

This clone was recorded once. The chain links TRBV18 to TRBJ2-7; the match to TRBD1 covers 9 bases. CDR1 KGHSH and CDR2 LQKENI come from the germline V gene. CDR3 length: 15 residues. The V segment lost 5 bases and the J segment 7 bases; nucleotides outside the gene matches: 12. CDR3 nucleotide sequence: TGTGCCAGCTCATACCCGGGACAGGGACAATGGGAGCAGTACTTC. Translation gives CASSYPGQGQWEQYF.

This chain links TRBV19 with TRBJ2-2; possible D gene TRBD1, 6 bases. The germline V and J ends were trimmed by 6 bases and 4 bases, with 15 bases remaining between them. CDR3 length: 15 residues. CDR1 is LNHDA, CDR2 SQIVND, per germline (reference sequence). The chain's CDR3 is CASRRGGSGTGELFF. DNA of the CDR3: TGTGCCAGTAGAAGAGGGGGATCGGGCACCGGGGAGCTGTTTTTT. The variable domain in full, completed from reference TRBV19 and TRBJ2-2, reads DGGITQSPKYLFRKEGQNVTLSCEQNLNHDAMYWYRQDPGQGLRLIYYSQIVNDFQKGDIAEGYSVSREKKESFPLTVTSAQKNPTAFYLCASRRGGSGTGELFFGEGSRLTVL.

The chain employs TRBV19 and TRBJ1-4; no reliable D call. Trimming took 7 bases from V and 5 from J, leaving 17 bases between them. The CDR3 sequence is 15 residues long. Germline loops: CDR1 LNHDA, CDR2 SQIVND (reference sequence). DNA for the CDR3: TGTGCCAGTATCCCGGGATCGGGAAGAAATGAAAAACTGTTTTTT. Residues: CASIPGSGRNEKLFF.

The J gene is TRBJ2-3, the V gene TRBV18; D is possibly TRBD2 (6 bases). CDR1 and CDR2 (germline): KGHSH, LQKENI. There are 13 residues in the CDR3. V was shortened by 4 bases and J by 4 bases, with 9 bases between the two germline ends. CDR3 nucleotide sequence: TGTGCCAGCTCACTAGCGGTTGCAGATACGCAGTATTTT. This codes for CASSLAVADTQYF.

This rearrangement joins TRBV18 to TRBJ2-2; D is perhaps TRBD1 (5 bases). This CDR3 comprises 14 residues. V gave up 7 bases and J gave up 5 bases, with 14 bases separating them. Germline CDR1 is KGHSH and CDR2 is LQKENI. CDR3 in DNA: TGTGCCAGCTTTCCGACGCAGGGTACCGGGGAGCTGTTTTTT. Protein: CASFPTQGTGELFF.

The gene calls are TRBV21-1 and TRBJ2-7; the table gives TRBD2 as D, unverified against the DNA. TRBV21-1 is a listed pseudogene. CDR3 length equals 18 residues. This CDR3 is CASTHRLAGSPRLYEQYF. In nucleotides, the CDR3 is TGTGCCAGCACCCACCGGCTAGCGGGGAGTCCCAGGCTCTACGAGCAGTACTTC.

In this sample, this clone turned up a few times. This chain links TRBV19 with TRBJ1-5, with TRBD1 identical over 8 bases. V lost 5 bases and J lost 9; bases outside the gene matches: 0. The CDR3 sequence is 11 residues long. The germline V gene encodes CDR1 LNHDA and CDR2 SQIVND (reference sequence). CDR3 residues: CASSDRGPQHF. CDR3 DNA sequence: TGTGCCAGTAGTGACAGGGGGCCCCAGCATTTT. The entire variable domain, with the rest obtained from reference TRBV19 and TRBJ1-5, is as follows: DGGITQSPKYLFRKEGQNVTLSCEQNLNHDAMYWYRQDPGQGLRLIYYSQIVNDFQKGDIAEGYSVSREKKESFPLTVTSAQKNPTAFYLCASSDRGPQHFGDGTRLSIL.

This chain uses TRBV2 with TRBJ1-5; 7 bases line up with TRBD1. CDR3 length equals 13 residues. V lost 9 bases and J lost 6; bases outside the gene matches: 8. Germline CDR1 is SNHLY and CDR2 is FYNNEI. The CDR3 nucleotides read TGTGCCAGTAGCAGGGGGTCGGGTCAGCCCCAGCATTTT. Its translation is CASSRGSGQPQHF.

The rearrangement uses TRBV6-6 and TRBJ1-1; 9 bases map to TRBD1. The CDR3 extends over 14 amino acids. V lost 6 bases to trimming and J lost 1 base; unmatched junction nucleotides: 3. Germline V gene data show CDR1 as MNHNY and CDR2 as SVGAGI (reference sequence). The DNA of the CDR3 is TGTGCCAGCAGCCAGGGACAGGGGAACACTGAAGCTTTCTTT. It translates to CASSQGQGNTEAFF.